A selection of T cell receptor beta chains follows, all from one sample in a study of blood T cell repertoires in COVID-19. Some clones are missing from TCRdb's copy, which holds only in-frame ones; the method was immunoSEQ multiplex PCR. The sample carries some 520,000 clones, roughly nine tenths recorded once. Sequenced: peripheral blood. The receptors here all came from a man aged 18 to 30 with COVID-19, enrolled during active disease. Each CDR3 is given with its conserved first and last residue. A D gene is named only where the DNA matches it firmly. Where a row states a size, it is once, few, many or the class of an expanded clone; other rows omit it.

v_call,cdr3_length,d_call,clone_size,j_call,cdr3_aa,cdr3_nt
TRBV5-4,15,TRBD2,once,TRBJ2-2,CASSLGSGGTGELFF,TGTGCCAGCAGCTTGGGTAGCGGGGGAACCGGGGAGCTGTTTTTT
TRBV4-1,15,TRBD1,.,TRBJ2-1,CASSPVQGSYNEQFF,TGCGCCAGCAGCCCGGTACAGGGGTCCTACAATGAGCAGTTCTTC
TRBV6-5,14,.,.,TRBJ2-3,CASRQPPTASRLYF,TGTGCCAGCAGACAACCCCCGACAGCTAGTCGGCTGTATTTT
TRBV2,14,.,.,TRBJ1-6,CASSEVDSISPLHF,TGTGCCAGCAGTGAAGTAGACAGCATTTCACCCCTCCACTTT
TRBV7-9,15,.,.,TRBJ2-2,CASSFGASPTGELFF,TGTGCCAGCAGCTTCGGAGCGTCCCCCACCGGGGAGCTGTTTTTT
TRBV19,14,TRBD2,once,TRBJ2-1,CASSPGTSENEQFF,TGTGCCAGTAGTCCAGGGACTAGCGAGAATGAGCAGTTCTTC
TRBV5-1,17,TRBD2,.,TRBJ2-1,CASSPWTSGDPYNEQFF,TGCGCCAGCAGCCCCTGGACTAGCGGGGACCCCTACAATGAGCAGTTCTTC
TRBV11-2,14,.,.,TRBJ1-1,CASSVSGEYTEAFF,TGTGCCAGCAGCGTTTCCGGGGAGTACACTGAAGCTTTCTTT
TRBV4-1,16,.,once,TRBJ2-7,CASSQGPLRHSYEQYF,TGCGCCAGCAGCCAAGGCCCCCTACGACACTCCTACGAGCAGTACTTC
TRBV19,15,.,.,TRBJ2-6,CASSTYYSGANVLTF,TGTGCCAGTAGTACCTATTACTCTGGGGCCAACGTCCTGACTTTC
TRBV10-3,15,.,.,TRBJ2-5,CAISEWGQGRETQYF,TGTGCCATCAGTGAATGGGGTCAGGGAAGGGAGACCCAGTACTTC
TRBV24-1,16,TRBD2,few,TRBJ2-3,CATSRLAGGHTDTQYF,TGTGCCACCAGTCGACTAGCGGGAGGCCACACAGATACGCAGTATTTT
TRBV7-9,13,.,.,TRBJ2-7,CASSLGSPYEQYF,TGTGCCAGCAGCTTAGGCAGTCCCTACGAGCAGTACTTC